This T cell receptor (beta chain) was captured in a study of blood T cell repertoires in COVID-19. Study summary: T cells, B-cell-depleted T cells, or PBMCs provided the cDNA or gDNA that served as material.

Authors' processing steps: Reference gene primers were amplified, and this amplification served to estimate nucleated cell counts. The method was immunoSEQ multiplex PCR; TCRdb's version includes in-frame clones alone and lacks a portion of them. V and J calls and clone size are those listed in that table; D and trimming were worked out from the DNA. The table shows roughly 120,000 clones, with 60% to 85% occurring only once. This CDR3 contains 14 residues. V lost 2 bases and J 1 base, leaving 9 bases between the germline ends. Germline V CDR1 and CDR2: MDHEN, SYDVKM. The rearrangement links TRBV28 to TRBJ2-7; D remains unclear. The source material was peripheral blood. This TCR derives from a man in his 70s with acute or convalescent COVID-19. The CDR3 nucleotides read TGTGCCAGCAGTTTAGGATCGGGTTCCTACGAGCAGTACTTC. Protein: CASSLGSGSYEQYF.